A selection of T cell receptor beta chains follows, all from one sample in a study of blood T cell repertoires in COVID-19. TCRdb's copy holds only in-frame clones and misses some; the assay was immunoSEQ multiplex PCR. The sample shows about 130,000 clones, around 88% of them seen only once. Material for sequencing was PBMCs or T cells enriched from blood (not recorded which). The origin of the receptors is a woman aged 45-60 years who had recovered from COVID-19. CDR3s include the opening cysteine and the closing phenylalanine or tryptophan. A D gene is named only where the DNA matches it firmly. A row's size may be missing; if present it is once, few, many or a size class.

j_call | clone_size | d_call | v_call | cdr3_aa | cdr3_nt
TRBJ1-5 | once | . | TRBV24-1 | CATSDSGFGQPQHF | TGTGCCACCAGTGATTCAGGGTTTGGTCAGCCCCAGCATTTT
TRBJ1-2 | few | . | TRBV10-2 | CASSDGINYGYTF | TGCGCCAGCAGTGACGGGATAAACTATGGCTACACCTTC
TRBJ2-5 | . | . | TRBV6-5 | CASSTQGRETQYF | TGTGCCAGCAGCACGCAGGGTAGAGAGACCCAGTACTTC
TRBJ1-1 | . | . | TRBV30 | CAWSNNRVTEAFF | TGTGCCTGGTCGAATAACAGGGTCACTGAAGCTTTCTTT
TRBJ2-5 | . | . | TRBV19 | CASSIGYGTLQETQYF | TGTGCCAGTAGTATAGGCTACGGGACATTACAAGAGACCCAGTACTTC
TRBJ1-4 | . | TRBD1 | TRBV3-1/TRBV3-2 | CARTPGQGCEKLFF | TGTGCCCGCACCCCGGGACAGGGTTGTGAAAAACTGTTTTTT
TRBJ1-2 | . | TRBD1 | TRBV6-2/TRBV6-3 | CASSHEGQGSYGYTF | TGTGCCAGCAGTCACGAGGGACAGGGAAGCTATGGCTACACCTTC
TRBJ2-5 | . | . | TRBV4-1 | CASSPVRTGVGETQYF | TGCGCCAGCAGCCCAGTCAGGACGGGGGTTGGGGAGACCCAGTACTTC
TRBJ2-5 | . | . | TRBV3-1/TRBV3-2 | CASRTLQETQYF | TGTGCCAGCCGGACTCTGCAAGAGACCCAGTACTTC
TRBJ1-5 | . | . | TRBV27 | CASSLGGAFNQPQHF | TGTGCCAGCAGTTTAGGGGGGGCATTCAATCAGCCCCAGCATTTT
TRBJ1-2 | . | . | TRBV2 | CASSELDSAVDGYTF | TGTGCCAGCAGTGAACTGGACAGCGCGGTGGATGGCTACACCTTC
TRBJ2-7 | . | . | TRBV15 | CATSRDHRPRDEQYF | TGTGCCACCAGCAGAGATCACAGGCCGCGAGACGAGCAGTACTTC
TRBJ2-1 | . | . | TRBV12-3/TRBV12-4 | CASSLGTWVQFF | TGTGCCAGCAGTTTGGGGACTTGGGTGCAGTTCTTC
TRBJ2-7 | . | TRBD1 | TRBV3-1/TRBV3-2 | CASSQRDRVGEQYF | TGTGCCAGCAGCCAACGGGACAGGGTGGGCGAGCAGTACTTC
TRBJ1-1 | . | . | TRBV7-8 | CASSPRGTEAFF | TGTGCCAGCAGCCCGAGGGGGACTGAAGCTTTCTTT
TRBJ2-7 | . | . | TRBV2 | CASSELARYEQYF | TGTGCCAGCAGTGAACTAGCGAGGTACGAGCAGTACTTC
TRBJ1-1 | . | . | TRBV3-1/TRBV3-2 | CASRIGGVNTEAFF | TGTGCCAGCAGAATCGGGGGAGTGAACACTGAAGCTTTCTTT
TRBJ2-2 | . | TRBD2 | TRBV9 | CASSVPSGGPNTGELFF | TGTGCCAGCAGCGTTCCTAGCGGGGGGCCGAACACCGGGGAGCTGTTTTTT
TRBJ2-7 | . | . | TRBV19 | CASSGLVGASSYEQYF | TGTGCCAGTAGTGGTCTAGTGGGGGCGAGCTCCTACGAGCAGTACTTC
TRBJ2-7 | . | TRBD1 | TRBV18 | CASSLGQAFEQYF | TGTGCCAGCTCACTTGGACAGGCCTTTGAGCAGTACTTC
TRBJ1-2 | . | TRBD1 | TRBV15 | CATYPGTGIDGYTF | TGTGCCACTTATCCCGGGACAGGGATCGATGGCTACACCTTC
TRBJ1-4 | . | . | TRBV5-1 | CASSLTREGDEKLFF | TGCGCCAGCAGCTTGACCAGGGAAGGAGATGAAAAACTGTTTTTT